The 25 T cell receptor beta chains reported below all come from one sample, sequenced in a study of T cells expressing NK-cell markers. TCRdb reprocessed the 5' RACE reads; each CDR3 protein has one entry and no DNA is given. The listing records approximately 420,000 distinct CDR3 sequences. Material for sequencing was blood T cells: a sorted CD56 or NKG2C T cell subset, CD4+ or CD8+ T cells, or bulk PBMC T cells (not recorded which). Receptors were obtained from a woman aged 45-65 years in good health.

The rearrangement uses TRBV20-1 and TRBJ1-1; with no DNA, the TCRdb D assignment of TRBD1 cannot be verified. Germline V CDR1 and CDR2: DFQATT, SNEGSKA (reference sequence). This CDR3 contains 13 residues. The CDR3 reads CSARDKPRRSAFF.

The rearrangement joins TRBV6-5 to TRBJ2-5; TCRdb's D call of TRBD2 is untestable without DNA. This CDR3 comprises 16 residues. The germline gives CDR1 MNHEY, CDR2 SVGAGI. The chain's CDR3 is CASSYSTSGRGETQYF.

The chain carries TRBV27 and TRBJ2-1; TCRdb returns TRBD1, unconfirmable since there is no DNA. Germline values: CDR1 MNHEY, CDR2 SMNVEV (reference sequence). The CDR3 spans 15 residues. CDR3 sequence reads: CASSLGTASYNEQFF.

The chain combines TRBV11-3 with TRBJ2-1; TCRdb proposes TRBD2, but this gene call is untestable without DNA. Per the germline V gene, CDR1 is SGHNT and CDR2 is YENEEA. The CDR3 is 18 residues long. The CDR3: CASSLVGTSGATGNEQFF.

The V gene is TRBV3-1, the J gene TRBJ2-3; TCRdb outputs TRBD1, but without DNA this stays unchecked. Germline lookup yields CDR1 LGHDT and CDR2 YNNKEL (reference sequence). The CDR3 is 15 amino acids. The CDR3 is CASSQDDRGLDTQYF.

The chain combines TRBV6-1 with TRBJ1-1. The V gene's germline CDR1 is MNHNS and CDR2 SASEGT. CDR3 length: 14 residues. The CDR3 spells CPSSELGWDTEAFF.

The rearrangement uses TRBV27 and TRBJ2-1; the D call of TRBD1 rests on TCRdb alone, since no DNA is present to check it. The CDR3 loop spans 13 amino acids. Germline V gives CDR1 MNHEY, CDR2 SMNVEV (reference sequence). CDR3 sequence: CASSLYSGNEQFF.

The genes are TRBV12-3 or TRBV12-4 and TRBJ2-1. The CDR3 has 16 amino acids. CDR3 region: CASSPSGRHSYNEQFF.

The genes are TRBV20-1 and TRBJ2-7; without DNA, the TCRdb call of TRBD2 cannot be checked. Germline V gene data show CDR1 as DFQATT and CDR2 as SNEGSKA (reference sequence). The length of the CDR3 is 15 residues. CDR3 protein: CSTQTGTSGSYEQYF.

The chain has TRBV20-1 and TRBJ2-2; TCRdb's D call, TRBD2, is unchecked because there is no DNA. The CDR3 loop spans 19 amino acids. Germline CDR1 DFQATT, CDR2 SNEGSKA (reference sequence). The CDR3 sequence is CSARALLGAIPANTGELFF.

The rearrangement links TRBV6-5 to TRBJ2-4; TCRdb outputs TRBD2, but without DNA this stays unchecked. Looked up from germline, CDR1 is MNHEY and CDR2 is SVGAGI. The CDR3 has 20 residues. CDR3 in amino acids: CASSPPARLAGDQAKNIQYF.

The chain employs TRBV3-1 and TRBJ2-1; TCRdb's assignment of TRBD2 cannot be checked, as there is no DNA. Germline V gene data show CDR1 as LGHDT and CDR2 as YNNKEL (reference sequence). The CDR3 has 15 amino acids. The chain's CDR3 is CASSQEGLAANEQFF.

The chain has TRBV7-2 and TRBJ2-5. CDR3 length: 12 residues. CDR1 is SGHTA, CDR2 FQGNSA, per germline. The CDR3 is CASSSVRETQYF.

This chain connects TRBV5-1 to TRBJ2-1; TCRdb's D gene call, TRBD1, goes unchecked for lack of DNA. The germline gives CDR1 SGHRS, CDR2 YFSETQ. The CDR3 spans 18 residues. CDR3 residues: CASSLARGTGISGNEQFF.

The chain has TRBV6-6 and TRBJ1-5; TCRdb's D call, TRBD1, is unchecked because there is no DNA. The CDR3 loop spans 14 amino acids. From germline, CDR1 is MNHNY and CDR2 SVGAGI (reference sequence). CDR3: CASSAAGGDQPQHF.

CDR3 in amino acids: CASSLAAPPTYEQYF. The chain recombines TRBV5-1 with TRBJ2-7. The length of the CDR3 is 15 residues. In germline, CDR1 is SGHRS, CDR2 YFSETQ. The variable domain in full, with the rest retrieved from reference TRBV5-1 and TRBJ2-7, is KAGVTQTPRYLIKTRGQQVTLSCSPISGHRSVSWYQQTPGQGLQFLFEYFSETQRNKGNFPGRFSGRQFSNSRSEMNVSTLELGDSALYLCASSLAAPPTYEQYFGPGTRLTVT.

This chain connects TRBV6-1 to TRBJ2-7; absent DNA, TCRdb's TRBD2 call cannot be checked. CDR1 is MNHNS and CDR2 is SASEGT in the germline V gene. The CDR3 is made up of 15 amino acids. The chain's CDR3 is CASSEVTGLTYEQYF.

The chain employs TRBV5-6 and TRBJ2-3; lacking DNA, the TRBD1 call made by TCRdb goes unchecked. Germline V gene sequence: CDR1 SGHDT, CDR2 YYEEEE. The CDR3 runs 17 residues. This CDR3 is CASSIGQGLAPADTQYF.

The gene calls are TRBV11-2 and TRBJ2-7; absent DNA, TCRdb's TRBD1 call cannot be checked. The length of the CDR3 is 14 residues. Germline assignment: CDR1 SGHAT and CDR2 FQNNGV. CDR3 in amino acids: CASSSDPGVGEQYF.

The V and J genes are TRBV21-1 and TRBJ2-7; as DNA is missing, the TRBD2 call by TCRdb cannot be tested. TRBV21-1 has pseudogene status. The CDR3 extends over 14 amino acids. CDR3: CASRLAGSPYEQYF.

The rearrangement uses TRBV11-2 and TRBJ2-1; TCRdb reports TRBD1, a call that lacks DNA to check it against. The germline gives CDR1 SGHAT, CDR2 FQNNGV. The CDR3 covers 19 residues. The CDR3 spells CASSFLQGARAGAGNEQFF.

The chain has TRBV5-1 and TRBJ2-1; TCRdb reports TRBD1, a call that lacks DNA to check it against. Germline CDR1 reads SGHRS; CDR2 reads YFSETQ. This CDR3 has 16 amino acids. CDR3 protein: CASSSGLPSRYNEQFF.

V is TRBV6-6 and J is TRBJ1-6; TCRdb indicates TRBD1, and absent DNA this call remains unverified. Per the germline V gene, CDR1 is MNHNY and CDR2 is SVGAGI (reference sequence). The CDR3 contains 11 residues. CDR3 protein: CASSRGDTLHF.

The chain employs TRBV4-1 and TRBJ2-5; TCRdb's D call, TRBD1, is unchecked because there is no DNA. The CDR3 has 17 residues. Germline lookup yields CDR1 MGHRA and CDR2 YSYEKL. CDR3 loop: CASSQPGQKYNQETQYF.

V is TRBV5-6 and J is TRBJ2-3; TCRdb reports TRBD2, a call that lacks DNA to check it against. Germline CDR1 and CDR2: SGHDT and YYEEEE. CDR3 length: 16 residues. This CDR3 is CASILLAGGSTDTQYF.